This T cell receptor beta chain was documented in a study of glioma-infiltrating T cells (dated by TCRdb to the mid-2010s). For context, the study as a whole: Sequencing of TCR alpha- and beta-chain repertoires was performed on glioma tissue, on non-neoplastic brain tissue, and on matched peripheral blood mononuclear cells. To measure divergence between tissue and blood T-cell populations, each tissue-infiltrating repertoire was compared with the peripheral blood repertoire of the same patient. Three low-grade glioma patients, seven or eight primary glioblastoma patients, and three non-glioma patients who contributed non-neoplastic brain tissue made up the paired cohort.

The paper as a whole reports these results and caveats: VJ-independent divergence between tissue and blood was found to be below expectation in non-neoplastic patients but above expectation in all gliomas, particularly low-grade gliomas. Very few CDR3 sequences were shared between tissue and blood, attributed to high CDR3 diversity and limited sampling. Group comparisons were based on small numbers of patients: three non-neoplastic, three low-grade glioma and 7 to 9 glioblastoma patients.

Note on this clonotype: What this receptor recognizes is not known. No qualities accompany the bases; no much larger clone lies one base away.

Its CDR3 holds 14 amino acids, cysteine through phenylalanine. The kept DNA is CDR3 alone, 42 bases in frame from the first base. Trimming takes 3 bases from V and 5 bases from J, and the germline ends sit 8 bases apart. The germline V gene provides CDR1 SGHTA and CDR2 FQGTGA. The iRepertoire nested amplicon-rescue multiplex PCR (arm-PCR) platform was used to amplify TCR alpha and beta CDR3 regions from RNA. The input for one-step reverse transcription and amplification was roughly 100-400 ng of tissue mRNA or PBMC total RNA. Following bead purification, Illumina adapters were added by a secondary multiplex PCR, and libraries between 200 and 400 bp were gel-purified. The libraries contained internal 6-nucleotide barcodes that were used for demultiplexing. Sequencing of the libraries was done on an Illumina MiSeq using 2x220 or 2x250 nucleotide paired-end reads. As for the original processing: Paired reads were merged with FLASH 1.2.11 and aligned to the GRCh37 human genome with BWA-MEM before extracting TRA and TRB reads. For V and J assignment, an IMGT-derived reference of cassette sequences and CDR3 motifs that included pseudogenes was used. Reads were translated in three frames, and productive CDR3s were defined as those with a C...FGXG motif and no stop codons. Clonotypes were defined as unique combinations of V-J cassette pair and CDR3 amino acid sequence. Filtering of reads was based on Hamming distance, with the threshold set by the sequence error rate of each sample in mapped regions. TCRdb reanalyzed the raw reads on its own, using fastp at Q25 for trimming and MiXCR for clone calling, and kept in-frame beta chains. Rows with a matching CDR3 protein are joined into one entry that keeps the most common DNA and genes. The V and J calls were determined by TCRdb, not by the authors. The sample table contains 90,000 to 100,000 distinct CDR3 sequences; only one count was recorded for roughly 40% of them. The top ten constitute less than 45% of the sample.

Recombination connected TRBV7-3 to TRBJ2-6, with the identity of the D gene unclear. The sample consisted of glioma tissue, nonneoplastic brain tissue, or PBMCs (not recorded which). The receptor's source is a human donor with low-grade glioma or glioblastoma, undergoing nonglioma brain surgery, or in good health (not recorded which). The bases are TGTGCCAGCAGCTTGGGGTCTTGGGCCAACGTCCTGACTTTC. Its translation is CASSLGSWANVLTF.